This paragraph covers one T cell receptor beta chain sequence. The CDR3 is 13 residues long. The germline V gene encodes CDR1 MDHEN and CDR2 SYDVKM. Trimming shortened V by 2 bases and J by 6 bases, and 10 bases separated the two germline ends. The sample belongs to a study of blood T cell repertoires in COVID-19. At the level of the study: Researchers got acute and convalescent COVID-19 samples from the United States, Italy and Spain. T cells, B-cell-depleted T cells, or PBMCs provided the cDNA or gDNA that served as material.

Methods used by the authors: Researchers report that nucleated cell counts were estimated from reference gene primer amplification. Only in-frame clones appear in the TCRdb table, and some are missing; sequencing was by immunoSEQ multiplex PCR. The V and J calls and the clone size are those of that table, but D and trimming were determined from the DNA. The sample holds approximately 68,000 clones, roughly 90% seen once. This receptor was obtained from a man in his 70s with active or convalescent COVID-19. This rearrangement joins TRBV28 to TRBJ1-1; D not certain. Sequencing was done on a sample of peripheral blood. DNA of the CDR3: TGTGCCAGCAGTTTACAATTCGAGGCTGAAGCTTTCTTT. Protein product: CASSLQFEAEAFF.